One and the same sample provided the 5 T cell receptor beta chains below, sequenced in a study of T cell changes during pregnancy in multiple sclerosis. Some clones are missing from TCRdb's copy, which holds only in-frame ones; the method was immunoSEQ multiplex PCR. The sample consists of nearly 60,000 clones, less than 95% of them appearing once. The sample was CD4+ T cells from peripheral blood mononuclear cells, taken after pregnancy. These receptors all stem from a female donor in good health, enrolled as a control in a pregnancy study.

CDR3 residues: CASGTLEEQLFF. CDR3 coding DNA: TGTGCTAGTGGCACACTCGAGGAACAACTGTTTTTT. The J gene is TRBJ1-4, the V gene TRBV12-5; D call uncertain. The CDR3 length is 12 residues. Germline-derived CDR1 and CDR2 are LGHNT and FRNRAP. V gave up 6 bases and J gave up 12 bases, with 14 bases separating them.

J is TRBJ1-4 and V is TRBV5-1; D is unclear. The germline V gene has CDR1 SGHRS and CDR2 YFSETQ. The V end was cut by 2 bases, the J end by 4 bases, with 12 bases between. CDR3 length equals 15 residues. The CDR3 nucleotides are TGCGCCAGCAGCTTCTCTTCAGGCTATAATGAAAAACTGTTTTTT. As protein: CASSFSSGYNEKLFF.

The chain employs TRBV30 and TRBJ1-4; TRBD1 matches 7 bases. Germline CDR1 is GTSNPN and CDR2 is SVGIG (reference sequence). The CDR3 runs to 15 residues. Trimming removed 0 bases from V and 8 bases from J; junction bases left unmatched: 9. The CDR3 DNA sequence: TGTGCCTGGAGTGTAATACGACAGGGTGCGGAAAAACTGTTTTTT. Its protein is CAWSVIRQGAEKLFF.

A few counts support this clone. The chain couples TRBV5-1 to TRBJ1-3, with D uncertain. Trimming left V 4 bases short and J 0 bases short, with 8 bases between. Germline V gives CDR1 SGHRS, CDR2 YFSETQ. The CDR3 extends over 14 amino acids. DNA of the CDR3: TGCGCCAGCAGCCCGGGGAACTCTGGAAACACCATATATTTT. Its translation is CASSPGNSGNTIYF.

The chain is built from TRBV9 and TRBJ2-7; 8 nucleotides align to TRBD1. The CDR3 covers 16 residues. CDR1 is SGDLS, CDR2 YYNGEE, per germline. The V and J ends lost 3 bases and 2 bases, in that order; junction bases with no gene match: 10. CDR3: CASSAGRTGRAYEQYF. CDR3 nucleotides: TGTGCCAGCAGCGCGGGCCGGACAGGGAGAGCCTACGAGCAGTACTTC.